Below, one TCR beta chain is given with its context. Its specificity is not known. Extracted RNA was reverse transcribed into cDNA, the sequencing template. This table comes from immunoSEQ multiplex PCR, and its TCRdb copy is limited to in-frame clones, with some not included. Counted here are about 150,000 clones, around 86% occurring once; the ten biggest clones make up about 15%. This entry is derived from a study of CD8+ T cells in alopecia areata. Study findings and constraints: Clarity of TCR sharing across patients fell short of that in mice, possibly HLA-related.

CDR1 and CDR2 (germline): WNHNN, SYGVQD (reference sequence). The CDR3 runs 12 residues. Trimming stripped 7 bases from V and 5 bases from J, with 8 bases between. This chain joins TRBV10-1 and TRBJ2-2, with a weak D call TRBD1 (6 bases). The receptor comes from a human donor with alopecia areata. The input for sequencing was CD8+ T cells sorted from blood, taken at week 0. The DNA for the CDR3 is TGCGCCAGCAATACAGGGACCGGGGAGCTGTTTTTT. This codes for CASNTGTGELFF.